This paragraph covers one T cell receptor beta chain sequence. Here immunoSEQ multiplex PCR was the method, and the copy in TCRdb shows in-frame clones only, minus some. This sample has under 70,000 clones, with roughly 91% found just once. This sample stems from a study of cytomegalovirus exposure and HLA in healthy donors. The clonotype comes from a young woman in good health and CMV-seronegative. Specimen: PBMCs.

The CDR3 nucleotides are TGCGCCAGCAGCCTAGGGACTAGCGGGAGTTATAACATTCAGTACTTC. Its protein product is CASSLGTSGSYNIQYF. This chain uses TRBV5-1 with TRBJ2-4; TRBD2 agrees at 14 bases. CDR1 is SGHRS, CDR2 YFSETQ, per germline. This CDR3 has 16 amino acids. The junction had 7 bases not matched to a gene; V was cut back by 4 bases and J by 7 bases.